This T cell receptor (beta chain) was documented in a study of CD8 T cells in ankylosing spondylitis. Study-wide points: Disease-linked clones bore a CD8+ phenotype, appearing relatively rarely in peripheral blood. Before this, some motif variants had been reported in reactive arthritis synovial fluid and blood. Disease-linked clones were reportedly significantly enriched in matched ankylosing spondylitis synovial fluid. Made up of fewer than ten highly homologous variants, a TCR beta motif appeared characteristic of ankylosing spondylitis blood.

V was shortened by 4 bases and J by 5 bases, with 17 bases between the two germline ends. CDR1 is SGHRS, CDR2 YFSETQ, per germline. The length of the CDR3 is 15 residues. Only a few counts were recorded for this clonotype. Its antigen remains unknown. Libraries of TCR beta came from quantitative 5'-RACE with molecular barcodes. TCRdb reanalysed the 5' RACE reads using MiXCR and keeps one entry per CDR3 protein. The repertoire holds more than 500,000 distinct CDR3 sequences, approximately 5% seen once, with under 4.5% in the top ten. This sequence joins TRBV5-1 and TRBJ2-3, with a weak D call TRBD1 (5 bases). Source material: blood, either unsorted or a sorted T cell fraction (not recorded which). This receptor was taken from a male donor with ankylosing spondylitis. CDR3 amino acids: CASSRVGARKDTQYF. The CDR3 coding sequence is TGCGCCAGCAGCCGCGTTGGGGCGCGAAAAGATACGCAGTATTTT.